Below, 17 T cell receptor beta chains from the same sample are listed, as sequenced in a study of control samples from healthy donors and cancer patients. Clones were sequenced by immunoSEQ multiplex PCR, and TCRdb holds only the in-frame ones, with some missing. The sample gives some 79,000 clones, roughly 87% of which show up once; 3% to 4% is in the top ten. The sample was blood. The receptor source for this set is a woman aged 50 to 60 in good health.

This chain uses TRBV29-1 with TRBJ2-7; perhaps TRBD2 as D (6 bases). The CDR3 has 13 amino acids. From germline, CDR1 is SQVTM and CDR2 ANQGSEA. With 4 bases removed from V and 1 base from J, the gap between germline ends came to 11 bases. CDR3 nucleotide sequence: TGCAGCGTTGGTGCGGGAAAGTCCTACGAGCAGTACTTC. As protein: CSVGAGKSYEQYF.

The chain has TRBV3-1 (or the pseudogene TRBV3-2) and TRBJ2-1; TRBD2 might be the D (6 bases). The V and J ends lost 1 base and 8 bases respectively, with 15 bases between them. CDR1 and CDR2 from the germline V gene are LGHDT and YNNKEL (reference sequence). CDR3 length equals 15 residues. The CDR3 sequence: CASSQGDLSVDEQFF. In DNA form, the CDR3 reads TGTGCCAGCAGCCAAGGGGACTTGTCAGTCGATGAGCAGTTCTTC.

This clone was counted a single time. The CDR3 protein is CASSQVSDEQFF. CDR3 bases: TGTGCCAGCAGCCAAGTTAGTGATGAGCAGTTCTTC. J is TRBJ2-1 and V is TRBV3-1 (or the pseudogene TRBV3-2), with no clear D. The CDR3 covers 12 residues. The ends were cut back, 1 base at V and 8 bases at J, with 6 bases in the middle. Germline lookup yields CDR1 LGHDT and CDR2 YNNKEL (reference sequence).

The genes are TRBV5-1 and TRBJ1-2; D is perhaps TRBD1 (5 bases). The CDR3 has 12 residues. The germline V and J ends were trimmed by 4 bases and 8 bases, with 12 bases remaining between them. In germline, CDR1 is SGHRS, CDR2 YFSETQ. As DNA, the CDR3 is TGCGCCAGCAGCCCCGCAGGGATCGGCTACACCTTC. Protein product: CASSPAGIGYTF.

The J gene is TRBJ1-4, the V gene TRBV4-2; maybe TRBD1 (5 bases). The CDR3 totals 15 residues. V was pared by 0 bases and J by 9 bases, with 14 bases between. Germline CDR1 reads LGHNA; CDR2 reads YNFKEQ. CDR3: CASSQDGRDDQKLFF. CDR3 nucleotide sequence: TGTGCCAGCAGCCAAGATGGCAGGGACGATCAAAAACTGTTTTTT.

The CDR3 region has the DNA TGTGCCAGCTCCCTGGACCGGGCTAATGAAAAACTGTTTTTT. It specifies CASSLDRANEKLFF. The V and J genes are TRBV18 and TRBJ1-4; no reliable D call. The CDR3 loop spans 14 amino acids. The V and J ends lost 6 bases and 3 bases respectively, with 11 bases between them. CDR1 is KGHSH and CDR2 is LQKENI in the germline V gene.

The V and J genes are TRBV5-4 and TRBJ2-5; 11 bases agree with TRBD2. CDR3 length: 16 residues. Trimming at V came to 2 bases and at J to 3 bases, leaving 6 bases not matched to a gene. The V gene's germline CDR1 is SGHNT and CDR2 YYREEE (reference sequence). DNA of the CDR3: TGTGCCAGCAGCTTAGGACTAGCGGGTAGCAAAGAGACCCAGTACTTC. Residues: CASSLGLAGSKETQYF.

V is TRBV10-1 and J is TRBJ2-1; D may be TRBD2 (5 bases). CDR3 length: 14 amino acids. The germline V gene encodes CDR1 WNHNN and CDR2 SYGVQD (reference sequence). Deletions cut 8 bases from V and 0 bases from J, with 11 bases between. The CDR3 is CASSSPSSYNEQFF. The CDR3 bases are TGCGCCAGCTCTAGCCCTAGCTCCTACAATGAGCAGTTCTTC.

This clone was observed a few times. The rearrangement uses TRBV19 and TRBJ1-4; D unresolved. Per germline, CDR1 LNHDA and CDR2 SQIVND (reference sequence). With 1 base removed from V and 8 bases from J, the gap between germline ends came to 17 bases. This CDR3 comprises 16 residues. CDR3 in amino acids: CASSIARNTRSEKLFF. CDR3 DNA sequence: TGTGCCAGTAGTATAGCCCGAAACACCCGGTCGGAAAAACTGTTTTTT.

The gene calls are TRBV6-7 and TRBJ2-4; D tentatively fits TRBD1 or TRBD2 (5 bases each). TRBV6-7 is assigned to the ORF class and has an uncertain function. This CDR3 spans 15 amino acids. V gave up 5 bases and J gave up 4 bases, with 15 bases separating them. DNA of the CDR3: TGTGCCAGCAGTACCCTATTTGAGGGGAAAAACATTCAGTACTTC. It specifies CASSTLFEGKNIQYF.

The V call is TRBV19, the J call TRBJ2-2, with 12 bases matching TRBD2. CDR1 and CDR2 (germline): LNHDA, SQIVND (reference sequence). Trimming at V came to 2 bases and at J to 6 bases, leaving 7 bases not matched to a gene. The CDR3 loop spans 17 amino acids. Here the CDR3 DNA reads TGTGCCAGTAGTATATACATGACTAGCGGGAGCCCCGGGGAGCTGTTTTTT. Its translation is CASSIYMTSGSPGELFF.

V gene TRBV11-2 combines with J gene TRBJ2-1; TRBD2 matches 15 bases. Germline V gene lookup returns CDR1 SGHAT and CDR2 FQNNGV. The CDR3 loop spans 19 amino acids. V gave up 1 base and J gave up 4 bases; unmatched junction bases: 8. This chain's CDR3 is CASSLVGTSGRTPYNEQFF. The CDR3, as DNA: TGTGCCAGCAGCTTAGTTGGGACTAGCGGGAGGACCCCTTACAATGAGCAGTTCTTC.

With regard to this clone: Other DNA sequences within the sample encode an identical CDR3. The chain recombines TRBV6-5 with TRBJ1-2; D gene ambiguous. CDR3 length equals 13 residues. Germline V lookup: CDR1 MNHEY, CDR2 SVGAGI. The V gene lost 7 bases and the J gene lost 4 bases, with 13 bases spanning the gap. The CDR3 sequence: CASTEDRVYGYTF. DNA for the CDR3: TGTGCCAGCACCGAAGACCGGGTCTATGGCTACACCTTC.

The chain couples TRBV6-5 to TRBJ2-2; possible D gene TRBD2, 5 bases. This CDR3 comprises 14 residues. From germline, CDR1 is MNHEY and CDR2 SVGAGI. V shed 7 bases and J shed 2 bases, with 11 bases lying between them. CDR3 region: CASTGGRNTGELFF. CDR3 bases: TGTGCCAGCACCGGTGGGAGAAACACCGGGGAGCTGTTTTTT.

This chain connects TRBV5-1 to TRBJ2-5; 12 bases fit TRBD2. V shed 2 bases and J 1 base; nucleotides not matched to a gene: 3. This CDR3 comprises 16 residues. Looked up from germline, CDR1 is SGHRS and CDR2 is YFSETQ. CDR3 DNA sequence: TGCGCCAGCAGCTTATGGACTAGCGGGGCCCAAGAGACCCAGTACTTC. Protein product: CASSLWTSGAQETQYF.

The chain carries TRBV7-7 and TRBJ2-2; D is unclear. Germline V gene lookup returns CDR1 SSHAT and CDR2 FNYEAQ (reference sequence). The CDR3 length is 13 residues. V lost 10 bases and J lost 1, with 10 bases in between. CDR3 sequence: CAKGSLNTGELFF. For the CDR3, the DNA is TGTGCCAAGGGATCTTTGAACACCGGGGAGCTGTTTTTT.

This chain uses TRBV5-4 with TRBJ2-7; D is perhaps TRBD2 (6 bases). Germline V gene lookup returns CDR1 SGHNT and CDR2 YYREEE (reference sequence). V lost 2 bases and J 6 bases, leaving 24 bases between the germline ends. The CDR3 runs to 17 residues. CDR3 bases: TGTGCCAGCAGCTTAGATCCGGGACTGAGGGGTGGTCGCGAGCAGTACTTC. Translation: CASSLDPGLRGGREQYF.